The 20 T cell receptor beta chains presented below share a single source sample, sequenced in a study of CD8 T cells in Susac syndrome. Reverse transcription of about 0.45 to 1 ug RNA used random hexamers. TCRdb independently ran MiXCR on the immunoSEQ multiplex PCR reads; one entry per CDR3 protein. The sample records approximately 120,000 distinct CDR3 sequences, approximately 95% being singletons. Material for sequencing was CD8+ T cells from PBMCs. These receptors all stem from a human donor with multiple sclerosis.

This chain connects TRBV3-1 to TRBJ1-5; 8 nucleotides line up with TRBD1. The CDR3 extends over 15 amino acids. CDR1 and CDR2 (germline): LGHDT, YNNKEL (reference sequence). Germline trimming cut 5 bases from V and 3 bases from J; bases unmatched to any gene: 6. CDR3 amino acids: CASSSGQESNQPQHF. The CDR3 bases are TGTGCCAGCAGCTCGGGACAGGAGTCCAATCAGCCCCAGCATTTT.

The chain is built from TRBV15 and TRBJ2-7; TRBD1 matches 9 bases. This CDR3 comprises 17 residues. J gave up 3 bases and V 1 base, and 10 bases lay outside the gene matches. Germline assignment: CDR1 LNHNV and CDR2 YYDKDF (reference sequence). CDR3 sequence: CATSRGIGDRVHYEQYV. Here the CDR3 DNA reads TGTGCCACCAGCAGAGGGATAGGGGACAGGGTCCACTACGAGCAGTACGTC.

The rearrangement joins TRBV12-3 or TRBV12-4 to TRBJ2-7; D perhaps matches TRBD2 (5 bases). Trimming cost V 1 base and J 5 bases, with 9 bases left between them. This CDR3 region has 13 residues. In DNA, the CDR3 is TGTGCCAGCAGTTTAGTAGCGTGGGACGAGCAGTACGTC. Its protein product is CASSLVAWDEQYV.

J is TRBJ2-7 and V is TRBV27, with TRBD2 as a possible D gene (6 bases). Germline V gives CDR1 MNHEY, CDR2 SMNVEV (reference sequence). CDR3 size: 14 residues. V was cut by 3 bases and J by 4 bases, with 13 bases left in between. In nucleotides, the CDR3 is TGTGCCAGCAGTTTGGCGTCCCGGGGGTACGAGCAGTACGTC. Translation: CASSLASRGYEQYV.

This chain links TRBV27 with TRBJ2-4; a weak D match, TRBD1 (5 bases). Germline V lookup: CDR1 MNHEY, CDR2 SMNVEV (reference sequence). The ends were cut back, 4 bases at V and 3 bases at J, with 10 bases in the middle. This CDR3 comprises 14 residues. Here the CDR3 DNA reads TGTGCCAGCAGTTGGGGCCTGGGCAAAAACATTCAGTACTTC. Translation gives CASSWGLGKNIQYF.

V gene TRBV5-1 combines with J gene TRBJ2-5, with 9 bases fitting TRBD1. The CDR3 is made up of 15 amino acids. Trimming cost V 1 base and J 4 bases; bases outside gene matches: 5. Germline V CDR1 and CDR2: SGHRS, YFSETQ. CDR3 bases: TGCGCCAGCAGCTTGTGGGACAGGGAAGGAGAGACCCAGTACTTC. Amino acid sequence: CASSLWDREGETQYF.

The chain couples TRBV5-1 to TRBJ2-1; D uncertain. Deletions cut 5 bases from V and 1 base from J, with 10 bases between. Germline V gene sequence: CDR1 SGHRS, CDR2 YFSETQ. CDR3 length: 14 residues. CDR3 in amino acids: CASRTSRSYNEQFF. The CDR3 DNA reads TGCGCCAGCAGAACCTCGAGGTCCTACAATGAGCAGTTCTTC.

The chain joins TRBV24-1 to TRBJ2-7, with 11 bases identical to TRBD1. Trimming removed 2 bases from V and 6 bases from J; junction bases left unmatched: 11. Germline-derived CDR1 and CDR2 are KGHDR and SFDVKD. The CDR3 is 17 residues long. The CDR3 reads CATSDSWGTGGLGEQYF. CDR3 coding DNA: TGTGCCACCAGTGATTCTTGGGGGACAGGGGGACTTGGCGAGCAGTACTTC.

The chain uses TRBV13 and TRBJ2-5, with 14 bases that match TRBD2. The CDR3 has 16 residues. The germline gives CDR1 PRHDT, CDR2 FYEKMQ (reference sequence). J lost 5 bases, V lost 4 bases, and 6 bases had no gene match. The CDR3 sequence: CASSSSTSGGAETQYF. CDR3 coding DNA: TGTGCCAGCAGCTCGTCGACTAGCGGGGGGGCTGAGACCCAGTACTTC.

This chain uses TRBV7-6 with TRBJ2-5; 9 nucleotides match TRBD1. After removal of 7 bases from V and 5 bases from J, the junction contained 8 bases not matched to a gene. The CDR3 spans 14 residues. Germline CDR1 SGHVS, CDR2 FNYEAQ. CDR3 sequence (DNA): TGTGCCAGCAACTTTGGGACAGGGTGGGAGACCCAGTACTTC. Translating it yields CASNFGTGWETQYF.

The chain links TRBV12-3 or TRBV12-4 to TRBJ2-2; the match to TRBD1 covers 8 bases. The ends lost 6 bases at V and 0 bases at J; junction bases unmatched: 3. The CDR3 runs to 15 residues. The CDR3 DNA follows: TGTGCCAGCAGCAGACAGGGGACGAACACCGGGGAGCTGTTTTTT. Protein sequence: CASSRQGTNTGELFF.

The CDR3 region has the DNA TGTGCCAGCAACTTGTACAGGGTTGACACTGAAGCTTTCTTT. This translates into CASNLYRVDTEAFF. The chain joins TRBV6-1 to TRBJ1-1; D may be TRBD1 (6 bases). Trimming removed 7 bases at V and 3 bases at J, with 15 bases between. The CDR3 runs to 14 residues. From germline, CDR1 is MNHNS and CDR2 SASEGT.

The genes are TRBV11-1 and TRBJ1-2, with D possibly being TRBD1 (6 bases). V lost 0 bases and J lost 5, with 28 bases in between. This CDR3 is built from 20 residues. Germline CDR1 reads SGHAT; CDR2 reads FQDESV (reference sequence). The CDR3 DNA reads TGTGCCAGCAGCTTAGCCATAACTGGGTTTGTCGGGACAACCAAATATGGCTACACCTTC. Protein product: CASSLAITGFVGTTKYGYTF.

The chain couples TRBV5-1 to TRBJ2-3, with D uncertain. This CDR3 is built from 16 residues. Germline lookup yields CDR1 SGHRS and CDR2 YFSETQ. Deletions cut 0 bases from V and 6 bases from J, with 17 bases between. CDR3 DNA sequence: TGCGCCAGCAGCTTGGGATTTGGGTCGGTTTCGGATACGCAGTATTTT. It is translated as CASSLGFGSVSDTQYF.

This clonotype was detected once. The rearrangement joins TRBV20-1 to TRBJ2-3; D is possibly TRBD2 (5 bases). This CDR3 comprises 15 residues. Germline V lookup: CDR1 DFQATT, CDR2 SNEGSKA (reference sequence). Trimming removed 6 bases from V and 1 base from J, with 17 bases in between. The CDR3 loop is CSAPREIGRTDTQYF. The CDR3 bases are TGCAGTGCGCCGAGGGAGATCGGCCGCACAGATACGCAGTATTTT.

This clonotype was seen more than once but under ten times. The rearrangement links TRBV5-1 to TRBJ1-1, with D unclear. Trimming took 1 base from V and 4 from J, leaving 8 bases between them. The germline gives CDR1 SGHRS, CDR2 YFSETQ. The CDR3 has 13 residues. CDR3: CASSLNRITEAFF. DNA of the CDR3: TGCGCCAGCAGCTTGAACAGAATCACTGAAGCTTTCTTT.

CDR3 DNA: TGTGCCAGTAGCTGGGACAGGGGACCAGATACGCAGTATTTT. Translating it yields CASSWDRGPDTQYF. The J gene is TRBJ2-3, the V gene TRBV19; 10 bases align to TRBD1. This CDR3 has 14 amino acids. V gave up 6 bases and J gave up 4 bases; unmatched junction bases: 4. CDR1 and CDR2 from the germline V gene are LNHDA and SQIVND (reference sequence). The entire variable domain, with the rest obtained from reference TRBV19 and TRBJ2-3, is as follows: DGGITQSPKYLFRKEGQNVTLSCEQNLNHDAMYWYRQDPGQGLRLIYYSQIVNDFQKGDIAEGYSVSREKKESFPLTVTSAQKNPTAFYLCASSWDRGPDTQYFGPGTRLTVL.

This chain's CDR3 is CASSYGLGTEQFF. Here the CDR3 DNA reads TGTGCCAGCAGTTACGGCCTGGGAACCGAGCAGTTCTTC. The rearrangement uses TRBV6-5 and TRBJ2-1, with D hard to call. CDR3 length: 13 residues. The germline V gene encodes CDR1 MNHEY and CDR2 SVGAGI. Trimming shortened V by 2 bases and J by 10 bases, and 12 bases separated the two germline ends.

The gene calls are TRBV13 and TRBJ1-5, with D hard to call. This CDR3 is 12 amino acids long. CDR1 PRHDT and CDR2 FYEKMQ come from the germline V gene (reference sequence). With 6 bases removed from V and 4 bases from J, the gap between germline ends came to 7 bases. The CDR3 is CASSWRNQPQHF. The CDR3 nucleotides are TGTGCCAGCAGTTGGAGGAATCAGCCCCAGCATTTT.

The rearrangement uses TRBV30 and TRBJ2-1, with TRBD2 matching over 8 bases. The ends lost 3 bases at V and 7 bases at J; junction bases unmatched: 8. Germline values: CDR1 GTSNPN, CDR2 SVGIG (reference sequence). This CDR3 contains 14 residues. The CDR3 region has the DNA TGTGCCTGGAGCTCAGGAGCGGGGGTTAATGAGCAGTTCTTC. This gives the protein CAWSSGAGVNEQFF. Based on the CDR3 plus reference TRBV30 and TRBJ2-1, the full variable domain is SQTIHQWPATLVQPVGSPLSLECTVEGTSNPNLYWYRQAAGRGLQLLFYSVGIGQISSEVPQNLSASRPQDRQFILSSKKLLLSDSGFYLCAWSSGAGVNEQFFGPGTRLTVL.